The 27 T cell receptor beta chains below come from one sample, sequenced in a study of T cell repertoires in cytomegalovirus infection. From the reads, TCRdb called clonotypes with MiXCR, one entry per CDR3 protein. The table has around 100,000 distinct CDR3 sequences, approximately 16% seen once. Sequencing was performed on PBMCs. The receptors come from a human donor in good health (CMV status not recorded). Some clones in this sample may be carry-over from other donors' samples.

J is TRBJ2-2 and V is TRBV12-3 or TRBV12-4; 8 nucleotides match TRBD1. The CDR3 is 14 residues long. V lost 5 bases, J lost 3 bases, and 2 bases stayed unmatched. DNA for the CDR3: TGTGCCAGCAGTCCAGGGGGCGACACCGGGGAGCTGTTTTTT. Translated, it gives CASSPGGDTGELFF.

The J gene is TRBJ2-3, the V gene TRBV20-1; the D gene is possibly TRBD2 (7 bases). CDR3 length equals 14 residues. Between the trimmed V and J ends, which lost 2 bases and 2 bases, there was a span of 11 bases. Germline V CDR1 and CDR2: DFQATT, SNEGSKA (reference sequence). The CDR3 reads CSARKGGNTDTQYF. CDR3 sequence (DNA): TGCAGTGCTAGAAAGGGGGGGAACACAGATACGCAGTATTTT.

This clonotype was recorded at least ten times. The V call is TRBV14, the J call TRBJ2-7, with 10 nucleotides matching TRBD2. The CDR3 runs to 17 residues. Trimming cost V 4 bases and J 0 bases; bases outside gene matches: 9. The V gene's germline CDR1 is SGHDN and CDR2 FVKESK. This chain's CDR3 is CASSPRTSGIISYEQYF. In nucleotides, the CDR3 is TGTGCCAGCAGCCCCAGGACTAGCGGAATTATCTCCTACGAGCAGTACTTC.

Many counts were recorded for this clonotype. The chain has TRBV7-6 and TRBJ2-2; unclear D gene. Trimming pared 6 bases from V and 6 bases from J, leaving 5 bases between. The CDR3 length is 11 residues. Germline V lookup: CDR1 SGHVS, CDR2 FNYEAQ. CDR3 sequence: CASSSPGELFF. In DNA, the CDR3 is TGTGCCAGCAGTTCTCCCGGGGAGCTGTTTTTT. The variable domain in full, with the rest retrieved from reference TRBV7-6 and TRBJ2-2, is GAGVSQSPRYKVTKRGQDVALRCDPISGHVSLYWYRQALGQGPEFLTYFNYEAQQDKSGLPNDRFSAERPEGSISTLTIQRTEQRDSAMYRCASSSPGELFFGEGSRLTVL.

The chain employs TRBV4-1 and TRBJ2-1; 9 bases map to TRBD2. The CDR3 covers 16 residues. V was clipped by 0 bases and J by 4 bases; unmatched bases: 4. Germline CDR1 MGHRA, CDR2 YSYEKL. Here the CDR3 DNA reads TGCGCCAGCAGCCAAGATGGGCTAGCGGGGTACAATGAGCAGTTCTTC. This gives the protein CASSQDGLAGYNEQFF.

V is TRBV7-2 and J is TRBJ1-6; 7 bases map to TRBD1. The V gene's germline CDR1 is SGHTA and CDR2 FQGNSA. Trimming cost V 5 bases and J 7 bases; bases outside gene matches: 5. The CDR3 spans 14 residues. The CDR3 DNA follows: TGTGCCAGCAGCCAGACAGGGAACAATTCACCCCTCCACTTT. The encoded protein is CASSQTGNNSPLHF.

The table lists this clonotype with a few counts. The CDR3 nucleotides are TGTGCCAGCAGTGACGGGGGAATTGGCACAGATACGCAGTATTTT. It yields the protein CASSDGGIGTDTQYF. V is TRBV2 and J is TRBJ2-3; tentative D call: TRBD2 (6 bases). Per the germline V gene, CDR1 is SNHLY and CDR2 is FYNNEI. The ends were cut back, 3 bases at V and 1 base at J, with 11 bases in the middle. The CDR3 is 15 residues long.

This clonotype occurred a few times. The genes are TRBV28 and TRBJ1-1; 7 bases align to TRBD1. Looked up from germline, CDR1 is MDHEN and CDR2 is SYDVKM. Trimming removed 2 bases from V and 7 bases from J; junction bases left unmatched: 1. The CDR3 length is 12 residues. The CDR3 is CASSLGQVEAFF. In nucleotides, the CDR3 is TGTGCCAGCAGTTTAGGACAGGTTGAAGCTTTCTTT.

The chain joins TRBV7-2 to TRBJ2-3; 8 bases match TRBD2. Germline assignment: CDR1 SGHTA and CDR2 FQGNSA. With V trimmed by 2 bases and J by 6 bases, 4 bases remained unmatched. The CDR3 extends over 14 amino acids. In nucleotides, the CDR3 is TGTGCCAGCAGCTTAAAGCGGGGGAGGGATACGCAGTATTTT. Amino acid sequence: CASSLKRGRDTQYF.

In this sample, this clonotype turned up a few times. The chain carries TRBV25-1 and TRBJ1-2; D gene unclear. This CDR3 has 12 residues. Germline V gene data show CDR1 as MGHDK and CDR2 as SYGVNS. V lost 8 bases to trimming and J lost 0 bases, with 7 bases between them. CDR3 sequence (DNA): TGTGCCAGCGTGGGTCCTAACTATGGCTACACCTTC. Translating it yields CASVGPNYGYTF.

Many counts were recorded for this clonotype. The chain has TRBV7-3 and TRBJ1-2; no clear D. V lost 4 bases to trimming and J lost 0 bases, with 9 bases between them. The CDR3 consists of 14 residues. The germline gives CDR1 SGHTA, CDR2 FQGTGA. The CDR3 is CASSSGRANYGYTF. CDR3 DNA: TGTGCCAGCAGCTCGGGTAGAGCTAACTATGGCTACACCTTC.

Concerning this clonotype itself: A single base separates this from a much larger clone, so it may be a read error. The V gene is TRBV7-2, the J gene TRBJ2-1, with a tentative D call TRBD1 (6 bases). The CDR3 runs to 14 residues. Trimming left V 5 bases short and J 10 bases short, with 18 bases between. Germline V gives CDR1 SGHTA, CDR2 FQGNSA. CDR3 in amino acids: CASSPKLGGKEQFF. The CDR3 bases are TGTGCCAGCAGCCCTAAGCTTGGGGGCAAGGAGCAGTTCTTC. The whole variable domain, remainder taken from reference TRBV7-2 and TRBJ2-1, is GAGVSQSPSNKVTEKGKDVELRCDPISGHTALYWYRQSLGQGLEFLIYFQGNSAPDKSGLPSDRFSAERTGGSVSTLTIQRTQQEDSAVYLCASSPKLGGKEQFFGPGTRLTVL.

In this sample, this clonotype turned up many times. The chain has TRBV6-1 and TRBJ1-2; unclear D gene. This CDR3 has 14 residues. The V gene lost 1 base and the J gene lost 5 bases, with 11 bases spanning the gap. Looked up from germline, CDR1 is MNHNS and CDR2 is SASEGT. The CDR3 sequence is CASSEGVGSYGYTF. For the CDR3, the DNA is TGTGCCAGCAGTGAAGGTGTAGGAAGTTATGGCTACACCTTC.

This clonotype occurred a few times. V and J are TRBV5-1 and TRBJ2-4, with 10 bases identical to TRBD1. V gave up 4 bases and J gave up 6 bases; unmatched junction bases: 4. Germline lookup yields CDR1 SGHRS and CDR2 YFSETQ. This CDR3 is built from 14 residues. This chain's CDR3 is CASSGTGVSNIQYF. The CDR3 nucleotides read TGCGCCAGCAGCGGGACAGGGGTCTCAAACATTCAGTACTTC.

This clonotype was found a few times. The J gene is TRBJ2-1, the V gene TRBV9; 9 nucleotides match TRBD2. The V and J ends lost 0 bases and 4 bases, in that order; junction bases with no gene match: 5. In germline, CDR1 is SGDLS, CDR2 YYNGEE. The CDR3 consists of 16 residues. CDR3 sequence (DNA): TGTGCCAGCAGCGTAGCGGGCGGGGGGGCTTACAATGAGCAGTTCTTC. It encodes CASSVAGGGAYNEQFF. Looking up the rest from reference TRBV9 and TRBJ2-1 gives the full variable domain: DSGVTQTPKHLITATGQRVTLRCSPRSGDLSVYWYQQSLDQGLQFLIQYYNGEERAKGNILERFSAQQFPDLHSELNLSSLELGDSALYFCASSVAGGGAYNEQFFGPGTRLTVL.

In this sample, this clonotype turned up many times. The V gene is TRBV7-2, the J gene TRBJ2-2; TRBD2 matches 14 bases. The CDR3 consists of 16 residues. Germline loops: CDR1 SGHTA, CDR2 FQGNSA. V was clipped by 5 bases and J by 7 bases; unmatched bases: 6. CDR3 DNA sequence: TGTGCCAGCAGCCCGGGACTAGCGGGGGTGATCGGGGAGCTGTTTTTT. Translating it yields CASSPGLAGVIGELFF. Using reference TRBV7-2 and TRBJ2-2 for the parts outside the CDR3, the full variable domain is GAGVSQSPSNKVTEKGKDVELRCDPISGHTALYWYRQSLGQGLEFLIYFQGNSAPDKSGLPSDRFSAERTGGSVSTLTIQRTQQEDSAVYLCASSPGLAGVIGELFFGEGSRLTVL.

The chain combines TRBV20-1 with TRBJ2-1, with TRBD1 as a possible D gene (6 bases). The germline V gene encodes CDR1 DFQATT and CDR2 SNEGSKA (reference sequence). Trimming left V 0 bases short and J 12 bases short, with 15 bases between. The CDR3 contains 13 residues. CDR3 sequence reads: CSARDLGLQGQFF. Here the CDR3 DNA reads TGCAGTGCTAGAGATTTAGGTTTACAGGGGCAGTTCTTC.

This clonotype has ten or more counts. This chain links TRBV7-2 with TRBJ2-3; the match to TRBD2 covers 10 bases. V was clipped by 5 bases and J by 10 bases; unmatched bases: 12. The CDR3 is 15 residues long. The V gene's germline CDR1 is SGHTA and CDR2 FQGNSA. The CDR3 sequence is CASSTSSGGSWPQYF. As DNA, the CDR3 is TGTGCCAGCAGCACCTCTAGCGGGGGTAGTTGGCCGCAGTATTTT.

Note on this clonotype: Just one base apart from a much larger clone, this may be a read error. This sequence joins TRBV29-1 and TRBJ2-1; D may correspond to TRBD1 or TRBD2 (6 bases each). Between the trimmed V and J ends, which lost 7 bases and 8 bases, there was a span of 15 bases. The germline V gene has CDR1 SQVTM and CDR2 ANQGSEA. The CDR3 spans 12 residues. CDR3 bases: TGCAGCGGAGGTGGGGGGCACTATGAGCAGTTCTTC. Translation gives CSGGGGHYEQFF.

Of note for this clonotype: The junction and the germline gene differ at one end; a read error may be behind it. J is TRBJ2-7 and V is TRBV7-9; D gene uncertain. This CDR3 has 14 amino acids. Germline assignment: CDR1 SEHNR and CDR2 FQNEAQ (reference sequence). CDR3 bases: TGTGCCTGCAGCCCTACACAGAGACCCTACGAGCAGTACTTC. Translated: CACSPTQRPYEQYF.

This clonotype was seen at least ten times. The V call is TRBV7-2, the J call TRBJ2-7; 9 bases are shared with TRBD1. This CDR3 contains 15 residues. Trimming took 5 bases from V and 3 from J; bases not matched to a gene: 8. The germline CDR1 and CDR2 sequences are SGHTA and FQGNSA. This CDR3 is CASSLTAGQGYEQYF. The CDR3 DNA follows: TGTGCCAGCAGCCTCACAGCGGGACAGGGCTACGAGCAGTACTTC.

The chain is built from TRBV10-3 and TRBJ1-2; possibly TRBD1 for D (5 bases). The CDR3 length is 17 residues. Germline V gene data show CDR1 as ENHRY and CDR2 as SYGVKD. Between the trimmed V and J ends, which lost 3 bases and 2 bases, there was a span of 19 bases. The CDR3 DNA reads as TGTGCCATCAGTGATTTGGCAGGGTCGGCCGGCAACTATGGCTACACCTTC. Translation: CAISDLAGSAGNYGYTF.

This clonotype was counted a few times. The CDR3 region has the DNA TGCGCCAGCAGCTTAGAGGGCGATAGCAATCAGCCCCAGCATTTT. It translates to CASSLEGDSNQPQHF. The chain joins TRBV5-1 to TRBJ1-5; D gene uncertain. CDR1 and CDR2 (germline): SGHRS, YFSETQ. There are 15 residues in the CDR3. The V end was cut by 2 bases, the J end by 0 bases, with 9 bases between.

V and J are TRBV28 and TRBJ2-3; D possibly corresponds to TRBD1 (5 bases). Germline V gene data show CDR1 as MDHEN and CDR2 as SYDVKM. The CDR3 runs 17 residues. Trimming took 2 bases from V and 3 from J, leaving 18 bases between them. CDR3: CASSLMFIARVTDTQYF. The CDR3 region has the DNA TGTGCCAGCAGTTTAATGTTTATAGCCAGGGTAACAGATACGCAGTATTTT.

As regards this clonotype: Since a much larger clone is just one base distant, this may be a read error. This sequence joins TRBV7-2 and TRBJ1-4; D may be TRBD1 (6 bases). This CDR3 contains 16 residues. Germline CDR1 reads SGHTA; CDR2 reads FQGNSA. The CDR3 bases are TGTGCCTGCAGCTTAAGGGGAAACAGGGCTGGCGAAAAACTGTTTTTT. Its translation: CACSLRGNRAGEKLFF.

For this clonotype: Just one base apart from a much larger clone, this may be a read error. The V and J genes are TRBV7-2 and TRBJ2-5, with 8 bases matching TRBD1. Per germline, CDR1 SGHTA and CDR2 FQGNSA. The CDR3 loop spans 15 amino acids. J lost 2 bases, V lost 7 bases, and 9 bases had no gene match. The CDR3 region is CASIFGQGLQETQYF. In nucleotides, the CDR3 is TGTGCCAGCATCTTCGGACAGGGCTTACAAGAGACCCAGTACTTC.

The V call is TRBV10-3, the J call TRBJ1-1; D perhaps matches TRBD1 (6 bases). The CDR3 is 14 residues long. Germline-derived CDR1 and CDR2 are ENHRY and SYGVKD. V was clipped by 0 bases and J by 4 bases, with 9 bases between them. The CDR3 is CAISESRGGTEAFF. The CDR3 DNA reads TGTGCCATCAGTGAGTCGAGGGGGGGCACTGAAGCTTTCTTT.